This T cell receptor (beta chain) comes out of a study of glioma-infiltrating T cells. Study findings and constraints: Tissue-blood divergence was below expectation in non-neoplastic patients, above in gliomas. CDR3 overlap between tissue and blood was very small.

This CDR3 is 14 amino acids long. The V gene's germline CDR1 is ENHRY and CDR2 SYGVKD. V lost 0 bases and J lost 2, with 6 bases in between. The iRepertoire nested amplicon-rescue multiplex PCR amplified TCR alpha and beta CDR3s from RNA. One-step reverse transcription and amplification started from approximately 100-400 ng of tissue mRNA or PBMC total RNA. TCRdb used MiXCR to reprocess the multiplex PCR reads, holding one entry per CDR3 protein. Of under 130,000 distinct CDR3 sequences in the sample, roughly 30% are singletons; the top ten hold about 40%. At least ten counts were recorded for this clonotype. Its antigen is as yet unknown.

The receptor's source is a human donor with low-grade glioma or glioblastoma, undergoing nonglioma brain surgery, or in good health (not recorded which). The sequenced sample consisted of glioma tissue, nonneoplastic brain tissue, or PBMCs (not recorded which). The chain joins TRBV10-3 to TRBJ2-3; D gene uncertain. The CDR3 spells CAISESQDTDTQYF. Written as DNA, the CDR3 is TGTGCCATCAGTGAGTCCCAGGACACAGATACGCAGTATTTT.